This T cell receptor beta chain was recorded in a study of radiation and T cells in renal cell carcinoma. The CDR3 contains 13 residues. Germline assignment: CDR1 SQVTM and CDR2 ANQGSEA. V trimming: 5 bases; J trimming: 6 bases; junction bases outside the gene matches: 4. Measured with immunoSEQ multiplex PCR; TCRdb has only the in-frame clones, and not every one. The table lists about 130,000 clones, roughly 88% of them singletons. The count of this clone is one. Its antigen is currently unknown. General observations from the study: No pretreatment tumor biopsies were available for baseline clonotypes. Top tumor clonotypes rose in blood 2 weeks post-radiation, then contracted.

Time point here: baseline pretreatment blood. Treatment in this sample: 15 Gy SBRT to primary tumor, nephrectomy 4 weeks later. The V and J genes are TRBV29-1 and TRBJ2-4; 10 bases are shared with TRBD1. This receptor was obtained from a woman aged 45-60 years with renal cell carcinoma. The sequencing here drew on blood, taken from a patient whose treatment included radiotherapy and nephrectomy. The CDR3 is CSVCRDRGNIQYF. DNA for the CDR3: TGCAGCGTTTGCCGGGACAGGGGAAACATTCAGTACTTC.